Shown below are 4 T cell receptor beta chains from a single sample sequenced in a study of T cell changes during pregnancy in multiple sclerosis (dated by TCRdb to about 2019). To prepare the library, the immunoSEQ multiplex PCR assay was applied. TCRdb re-hosts the immuneACCESS table, in-frame sequences only. Its copies lack some clones; in the studies checked, an unresolved V gene accounts for under half of them, and the cause for the rest is not known. The sample table lists just under 85,000 clones, approximately 93% of them with a count of one. The top ten constitute 2.5% of the sample. The material sequenced was peripheral blood, taken in the first trimester of pregnancy. The receptors shown here come from a female donor with multiple sclerosis, enrolled in a pregnancy study.

This sequence joins TRBV2 and TRBJ1-1; D gene uncertain. Germline values: CDR1 SNHLY, CDR2 FYNNEI. V shed 3 bases and J shed 6 bases, with 14 bases lying between them. The CDR3 runs 14 residues. Written as DNA, the CDR3 is TGTGCCAGCAGTGATATAGACATAAAACCTGAAGCTTTCTTT. Protein product: CASSDIDIKPEAFF.

J is TRBJ1-2 and V is TRBV28; D may be TRBD1 (6 bases). Germline V gives CDR1 MDHEN, CDR2 SYDVKM. V was shortened by 3 bases and J by 4 bases, with 12 bases between the two germline ends. The CDR3 runs 14 residues. The CDR3 spells CASSFGGGFYGYTF. CDR3 in DNA: TGTGCCAGCAGTTTTGGCGGGGGCTTCTATGGCTACACCTTC.

The chain employs TRBV5-1 and TRBJ2-4; D uncertain. Between the trimmed V and J ends, which lost 2 bases and 8 bases, there was a span of 14 bases. The CDR3 is 14 residues long. Germline CDR1 is SGHRS and CDR2 is YFSETQ. In DNA, the CDR3 is TGCGCCAGCAGCTTCGGGTCCCCCCGGGACATTCAGTACTTC. It specifies CASSFGSPRDIQYF.

This chain joins TRBV2 and TRBJ1-3; perhaps TRBD1 as D (5 bases). Germline V gene data show CDR1 as SNHLY and CDR2 as FYNNEI. The ends were cut back, 7 bases at V and 3 bases at J, with 16 bases in the middle. The CDR3 loop spans 15 amino acids. CDR3 residues: CASMPGISIGNTIYF. The CDR3 coding sequence is TGTGCCAGCATGCCAGGGATCTCAATTGGAAACACCATATATTTT.